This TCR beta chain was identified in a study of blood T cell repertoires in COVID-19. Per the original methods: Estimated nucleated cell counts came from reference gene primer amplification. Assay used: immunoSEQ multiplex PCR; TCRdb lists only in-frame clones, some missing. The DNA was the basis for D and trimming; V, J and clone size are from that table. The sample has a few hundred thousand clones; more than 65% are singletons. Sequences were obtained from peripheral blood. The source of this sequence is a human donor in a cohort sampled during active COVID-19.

This CDR3 is CASGTGQVGGEKLFF. Here the CDR3 DNA reads TGTGCTAGTGGTACGGGACAGGTGGGTGGCGAAAAACTGTTTTTT. The chain employs TRBV12-5 and TRBJ1-4; 8 bases match TRBD1. The V and J ends lost 5 bases and 8 bases, in that order; junction bases with no gene match: 10. This CDR3 spans 15 amino acids. The germline V gene has CDR1 LGHNT and CDR2 FRNRAP.